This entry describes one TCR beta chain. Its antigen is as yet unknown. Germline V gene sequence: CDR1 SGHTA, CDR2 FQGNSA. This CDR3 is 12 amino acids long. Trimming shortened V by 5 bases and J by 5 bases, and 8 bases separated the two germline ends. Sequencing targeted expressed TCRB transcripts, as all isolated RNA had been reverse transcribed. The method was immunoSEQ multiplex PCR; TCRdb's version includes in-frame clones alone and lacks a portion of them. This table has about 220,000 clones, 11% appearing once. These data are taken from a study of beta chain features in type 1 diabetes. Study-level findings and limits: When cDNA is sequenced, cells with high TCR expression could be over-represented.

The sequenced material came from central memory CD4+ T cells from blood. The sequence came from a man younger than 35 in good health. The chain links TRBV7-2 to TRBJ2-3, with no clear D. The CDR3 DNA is TGTGCCAGCAGCCCGACAATAGATACGCAGTATTTT. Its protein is CASSPTIDTQYF.